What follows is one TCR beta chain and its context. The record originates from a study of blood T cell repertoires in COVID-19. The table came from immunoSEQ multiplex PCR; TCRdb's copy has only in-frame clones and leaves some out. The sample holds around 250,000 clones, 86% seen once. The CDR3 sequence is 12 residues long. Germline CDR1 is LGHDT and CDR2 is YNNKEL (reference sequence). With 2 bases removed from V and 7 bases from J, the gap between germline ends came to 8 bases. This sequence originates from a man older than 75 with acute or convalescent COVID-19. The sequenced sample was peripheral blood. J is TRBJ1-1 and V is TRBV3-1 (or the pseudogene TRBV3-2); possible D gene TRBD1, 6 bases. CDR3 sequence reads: CASSQQDSEAFF. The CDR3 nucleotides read TGTGCCAGCAGCCAACAGGACAGTGAAGCTTTCTTT.